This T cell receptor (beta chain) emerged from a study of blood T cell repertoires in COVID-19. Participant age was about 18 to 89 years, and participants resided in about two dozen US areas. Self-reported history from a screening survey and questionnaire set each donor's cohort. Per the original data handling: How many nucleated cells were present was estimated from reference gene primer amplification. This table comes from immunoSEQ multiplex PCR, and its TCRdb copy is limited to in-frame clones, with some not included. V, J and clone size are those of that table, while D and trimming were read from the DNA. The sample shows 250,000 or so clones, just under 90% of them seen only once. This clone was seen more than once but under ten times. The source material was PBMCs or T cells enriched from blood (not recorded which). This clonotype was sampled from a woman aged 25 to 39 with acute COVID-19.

CDR3 nucleotides: TGTGCCAGCACCCCGGGACAGGGGGGGGTCACTGAAGCTTTCTTT. Translated: CASTPGQGGVTEAFF. The chain couples TRBV6-5 to TRBJ1-1, with TRBD1 identical over 11 bases. V gave up 7 bases and J gave up 4 bases; unmatched junction bases: 8. Looked up from germline, CDR1 is MNHEY and CDR2 is SVGAGI. The CDR3 loop spans 15 amino acids.